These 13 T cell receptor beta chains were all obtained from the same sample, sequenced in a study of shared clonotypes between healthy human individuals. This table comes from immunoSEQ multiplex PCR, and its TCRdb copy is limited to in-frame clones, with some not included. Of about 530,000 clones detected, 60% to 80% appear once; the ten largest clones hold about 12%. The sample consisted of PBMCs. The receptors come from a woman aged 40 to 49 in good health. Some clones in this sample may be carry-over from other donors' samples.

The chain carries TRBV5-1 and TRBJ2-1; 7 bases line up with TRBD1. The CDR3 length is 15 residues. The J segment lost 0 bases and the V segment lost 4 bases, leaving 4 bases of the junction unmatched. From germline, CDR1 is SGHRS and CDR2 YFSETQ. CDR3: CASSRQGRSYNEQFF. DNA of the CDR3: TGCGCCAGCAGCCGACAGGGTCGCTCCTACAATGAGCAGTTCTTC.

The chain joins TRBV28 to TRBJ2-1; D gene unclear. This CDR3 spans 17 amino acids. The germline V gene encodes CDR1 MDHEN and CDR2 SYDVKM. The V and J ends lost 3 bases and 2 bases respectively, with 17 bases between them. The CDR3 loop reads CASSFWVGEATYNEQFF. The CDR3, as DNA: TGTGCCAGCAGTTTTTGGGTTGGGGAAGCGACCTACAATGAGCAGTTCTTC.

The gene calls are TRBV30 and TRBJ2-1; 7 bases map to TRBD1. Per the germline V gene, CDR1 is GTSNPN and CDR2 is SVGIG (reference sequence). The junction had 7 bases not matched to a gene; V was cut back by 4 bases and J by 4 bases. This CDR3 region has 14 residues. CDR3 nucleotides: TGTGCCTGGAATGTTGGGACAGCTTACAATGAGCAGTTCTTC. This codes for CAWNVGTAYNEQFF.

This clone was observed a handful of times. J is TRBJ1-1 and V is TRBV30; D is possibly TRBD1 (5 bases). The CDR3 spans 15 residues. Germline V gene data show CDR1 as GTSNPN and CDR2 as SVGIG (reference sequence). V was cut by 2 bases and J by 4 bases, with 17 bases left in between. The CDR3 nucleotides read TGTGCCTGGAGTCGGGGGACGGGATGGGGCACTGAAGCTTTCTTT. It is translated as CAWSRGTGWGTEAFF.

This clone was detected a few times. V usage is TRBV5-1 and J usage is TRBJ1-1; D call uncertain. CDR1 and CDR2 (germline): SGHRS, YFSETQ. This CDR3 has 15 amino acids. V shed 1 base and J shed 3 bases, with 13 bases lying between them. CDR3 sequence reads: CASSLSRRRDTEAFF. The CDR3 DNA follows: TGCGCCAGCAGCTTGTCACGGAGGAGGGACACTGAAGCTTTCTTT.

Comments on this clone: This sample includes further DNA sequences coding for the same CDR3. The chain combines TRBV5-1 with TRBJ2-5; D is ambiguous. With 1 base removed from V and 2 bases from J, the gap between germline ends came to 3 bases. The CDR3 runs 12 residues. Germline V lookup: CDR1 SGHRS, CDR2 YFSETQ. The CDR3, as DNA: TGCGCCAGCAGCTTGCTTCAAGAGACCCAGTACTTC. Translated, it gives CASSLLQETQYF.

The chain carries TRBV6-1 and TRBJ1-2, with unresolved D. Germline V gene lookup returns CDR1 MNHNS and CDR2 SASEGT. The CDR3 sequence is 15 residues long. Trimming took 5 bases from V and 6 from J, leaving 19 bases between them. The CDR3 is CASSPWEGDVNGYTF. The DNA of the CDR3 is TGTGCCAGCAGTCCGTGGGAGGGCGACGTTAATGGCTACACCTTC.

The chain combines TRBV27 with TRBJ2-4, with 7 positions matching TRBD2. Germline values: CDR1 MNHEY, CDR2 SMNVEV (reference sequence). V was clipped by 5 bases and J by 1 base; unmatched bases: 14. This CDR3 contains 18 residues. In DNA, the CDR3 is TGTGCCAGCAGTCCAAAAGCTGGGGGGGTGTGGGCCAAAAACATTCAGTACTTC. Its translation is CASSPKAGGVWAKNIQYF.

The chain's CDR3 is CAISDVRRSYEQYF. The CDR3 bases are TGTGCCATCAGTGACGTTCGCCGCTCCTACGAGCAGTACTTC. This sequence joins TRBV10-3 and TRBJ2-7; no clear D. The CDR3 covers 14 residues. Germline CDR1 and CDR2: ENHRY and SYGVKD. Trimming cost V 3 bases and J 0 bases, with 9 bases left between them.

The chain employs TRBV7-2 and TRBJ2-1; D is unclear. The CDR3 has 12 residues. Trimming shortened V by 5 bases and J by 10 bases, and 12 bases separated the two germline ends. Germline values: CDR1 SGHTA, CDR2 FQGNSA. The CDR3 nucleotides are TGTGCCAGCAGCGATCTGACACCGGAGCAGTTCTTC. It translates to CASSDLTPEQFF. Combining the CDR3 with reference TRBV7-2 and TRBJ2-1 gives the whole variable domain GAGVSQSPSNKVTEKGKDVELRCDPISGHTALYWYRQSLGQGLEFLIYFQGNSAPDKSGLPSDRFSAERTGGSVSTLTIQRTQQEDSAVYLCASSDLTPEQFFGPGTRLTVL.

The DNA of the CDR3 is TGTGCCAGCAGTACAGCGGGAGACTACGAGCAGTACTTC. This codes for CASSTAGDYEQYF. The V call is TRBV27, the J call TRBJ2-7; 8 bases line up with TRBD2. The CDR3 spans 13 residues. V was clipped by 5 bases and J by 3 bases; unmatched bases: 3. The germline V gene encodes CDR1 MNHEY and CDR2 SMNVEV (reference sequence).

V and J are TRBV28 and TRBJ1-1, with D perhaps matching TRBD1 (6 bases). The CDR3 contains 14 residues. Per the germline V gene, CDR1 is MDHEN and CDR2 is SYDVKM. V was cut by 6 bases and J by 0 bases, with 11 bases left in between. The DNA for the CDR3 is TGTGCCAGCAGAGACGACAGGATGAACACTGAAGCTTTCTTT. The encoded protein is CASRDDRMNTEAFF.

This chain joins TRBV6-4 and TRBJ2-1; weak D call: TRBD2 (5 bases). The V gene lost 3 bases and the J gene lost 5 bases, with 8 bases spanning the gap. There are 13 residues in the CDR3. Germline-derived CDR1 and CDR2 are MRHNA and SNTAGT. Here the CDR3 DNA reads TGTGCCAGCAGTGATGACTACGACAATGAGCAGTTCTTC. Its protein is CASSDDYDNEQFF.